The sequence of this T cell receptor (beta chain) was determined in a study of Graves' ophthalmopathy and Graves' hyperthyroidism. Study results and caveats: The majority of expanded thyroid clonotypes above 0.001 frequency also occurred in blood. The model achieved roughly 69% sensitivity and about 76% specificity for ophthalmopathy progression.

Amplified material comprised TCR beta CDR3 regions derived from RNA transcripts. Amplification began with first-round RT-PCR using HTBI primers, then second-round multiplex PCR was performed. TCRdb re-analysed the multiplex PCR reads in MiXCR, keeping a single row per CDR3 protein. The profile shows about 210,000 distinct CDR3 sequences, roughly 27% of them singletons. The study excluded patients with other autoimmune diseases, uncontrolled infections, pregnancy or lactation. This clonotype has a count of ten or more. Its antigen remains unknown. Per germline, CDR1 ENHRY and CDR2 SYGVKD. The CDR3 spans 14 residues. The V and J ends lost 3 bases and 2 bases respectively, with 10 bases between them.

This chain uses TRBV10-3 with TRBJ2-5, with a possible D match to TRBD2 (5 bases). The sequence came from a man in his fifties with Graves' ophthalmopathy. Input material: peripheral blood. This CDR3 reads CAISEGLAQETQYF. The CDR3 nucleotides are TGTGCCATCAGTGAAGGGCTAGCTCAAGAGACCCAGTACTTC.